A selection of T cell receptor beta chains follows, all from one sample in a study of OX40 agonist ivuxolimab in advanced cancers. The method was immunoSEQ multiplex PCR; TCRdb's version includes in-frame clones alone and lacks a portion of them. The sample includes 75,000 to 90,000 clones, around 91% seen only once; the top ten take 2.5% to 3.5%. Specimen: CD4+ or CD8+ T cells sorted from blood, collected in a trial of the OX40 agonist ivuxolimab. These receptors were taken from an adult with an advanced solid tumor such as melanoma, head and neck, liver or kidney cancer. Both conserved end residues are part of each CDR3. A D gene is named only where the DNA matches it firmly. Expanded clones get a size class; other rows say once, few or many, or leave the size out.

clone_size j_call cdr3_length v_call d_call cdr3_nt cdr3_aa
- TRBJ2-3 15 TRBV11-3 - TGTGCCAGCAGCTTAGGGGGCCATCGCACAGATACGCAGTATTTT CASSLGGHRTDTQYF
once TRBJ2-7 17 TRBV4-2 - TGTGCCAGCAGCCAATTCTCCCCCTTGGGGCGCGCCCACGAGCAGTACTTC CASSQFSPLGRAHEQYF
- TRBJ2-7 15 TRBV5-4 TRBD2 TGTGCCAGCAGCTCGGCTAGCGGGAGGGCCTACGAGCAGTACTTC CASSSASGRAYEQYF
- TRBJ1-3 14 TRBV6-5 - TGTGCCAGCACCCCCTCGTCCTCTGGAAACACCATATATTTT CASTPSSSGNTIYF
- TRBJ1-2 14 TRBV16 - TGTGCCAGCAGCCCCGACGCGGACCCCTATGGCTACACCTTC CASSPDADPYGYTF
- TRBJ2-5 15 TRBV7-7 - TGTGCTAGCAGCTTACTGGGACTCCACCAAGAGACCCAGTACTTC CASSLLGLHQETQYF
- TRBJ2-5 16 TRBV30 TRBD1 TGTGCCTGGGACCCGTCACGGGACAGCCTCCAAGAGACCCAGTACTTC CAWDPSRDSLQETQYF
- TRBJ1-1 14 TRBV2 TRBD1 TGTGCCAGCAGGAGAGGACAGGGCGACACTGAAGCTTTCTTT CASRRGQGDTEAFF
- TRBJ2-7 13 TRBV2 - TGTGCCAGCAGGTCTGCAGCCCCCTACGAGCAGTACTTC CASRSAAPYEQYF
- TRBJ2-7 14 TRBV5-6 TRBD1 TGTGCCAGCAGCCCCGGACAGGGCTCCTACGAGCAGTACTTC CASSPGQGSYEQYF
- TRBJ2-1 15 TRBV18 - TGTGCCAGCTCACCAGGAAAGGGGTCCTACAATGAGCAGTTCTTC CASSPGKGSYNEQFF
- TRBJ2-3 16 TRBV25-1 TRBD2 TGTGCCAGCAGACACACTAGCGGGAGGGGGCCAGATACGCAGTATTTT CASRHTSGRGPDTQYF
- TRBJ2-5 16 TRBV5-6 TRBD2 TGTGCCAGCAGCTTGAGGGCGGGAGGGGGGCAAGAGACCCAGTACTTC CASSLRAGGGQETQYF
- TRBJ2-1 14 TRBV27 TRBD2 TGTGCCAGCCGCCGTGCGGGAGGGTACAATGAGCAGTTCTTC CASRRAGGYNEQFF
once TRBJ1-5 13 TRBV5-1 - TGCGCCAGCAGCGATGGTGGGGGACAGCCCCAGCATTTT CASSDGGGQPQHF
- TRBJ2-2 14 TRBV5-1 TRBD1 TGCGCCAGCACTGGACAGGGTCAGACCGGGGAGCTGTTTTTT CASTGQGQTGELFF
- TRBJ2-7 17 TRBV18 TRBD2 TGTGCCAGCTCTGCCGGGGGGGTCCAGGACCGAGGGGGCGAGCAGTACTTC CASSAGGVQDRGGEQYF
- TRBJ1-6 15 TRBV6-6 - TGTGCCAGCAGTTTCCCGCGGGGGTCAAATTCACCCCTCCACTTT CASSFPRGSNSPLHF
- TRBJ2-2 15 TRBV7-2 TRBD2 TGTGCCAGCAGCTCCGGACTAGCGGGGGTCGGGGAGCTGTTTTTT CASSSGLAGVGELFF
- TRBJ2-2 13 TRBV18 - TGTGCCAGCCAGGGTGCAAACACCGGGGAGCTGTTTTTT CASQGANTGELFF
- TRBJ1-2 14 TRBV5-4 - TGTGCCAGCAGCTTGGAAGTCAGGGAAATTGGCTACACCTTC CASSLEVREIGYTF
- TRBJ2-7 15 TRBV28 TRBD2 TGTGCCAGCAGCCCTCTCGGGGGGATCGCCTACGAGCAGTACTTC CASSPLGGIAYEQYF
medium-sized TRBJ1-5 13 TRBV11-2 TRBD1 TGTGCCAGCAGCCCGGGGGACAGGCAGCCCCAGCATTTT CASSPGDRQPQHF
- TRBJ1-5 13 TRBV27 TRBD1 TGTGCCAGCAGTTCACAGGGGGTGCAGCCCCAGCATTTT CASSSQGVQPQHF
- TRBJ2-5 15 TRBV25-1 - TGTGCCAGCAGTGAATTAAGAGGGGAATGGGAGACCCAGTACTTC CASSELRGEWETQYF
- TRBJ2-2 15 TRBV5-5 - TGTGCCAGCAGCAGAGGGACACAGAACACCGGGGAGCTGTTTTTT CASSRGTQNTGELFF
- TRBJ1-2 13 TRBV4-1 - TGCGCCAGCAGCCTTTTTTGGGAGGATGGCTACACCTTC CASSLFWEDGYTF
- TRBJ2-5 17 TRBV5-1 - TGCGCCAGCAGCCGCGATTTAGGGATGGACTATTCGCAGACCCAGTACTTC CASSRDLGMDYSQTQYF
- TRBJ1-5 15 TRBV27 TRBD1 TGTGCCAGCAGTTTAGGGACAGGGTGGAATCAGCCCCAGCATTTT CASSLGTGWNQPQHF
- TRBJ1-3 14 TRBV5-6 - TGTGCCAGCAGCACGACAGTCTCTGGAAACACCATATATTTT CASSTTVSGNTIYF
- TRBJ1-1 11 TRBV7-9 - TGTGCCAGCAGCTTGGAGACTGAAGCTTTCTTT CASSLETEAFF
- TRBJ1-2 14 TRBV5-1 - TGCGCCAGCAGCTTAACCGGGACCGTGAGCGGCTACACCTTC CASSLTGTVSGYTF
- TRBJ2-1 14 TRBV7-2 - TGTGCCAGCAGCTTAGAGAATAGCTACAATGAGCAGTTCTTC CASSLENSYNEQFF
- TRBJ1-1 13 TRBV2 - TGTGCCAGCAGGAGGGACACATACACTGAAGCTTTCTTT CASRRDTYTEAFF
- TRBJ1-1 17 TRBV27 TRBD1 TGTGCCAGCACCTCCTCGGGGACAGGGAGGGGGCACACTGAAGCTTTCTTT CASTSSGTGRGHTEAFF
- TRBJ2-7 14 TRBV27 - TGTGCCAGCAGTTTATCCCCCTGGGAGTACGAGCAGTACTTC CASSLSPWEYEQYF
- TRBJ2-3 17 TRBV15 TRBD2 TGTGCCACCAGCAGGACCCCGACTAGCGGGAGTACAGATACGCAGTATTTT CATSRTPTSGSTDTQYF
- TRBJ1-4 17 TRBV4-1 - TGCGCCAGCAGCCAAGCAGAGAGAAGGGCCCTTAATGAAAAACTGTTTTTT CASSQAERRALNEKLFF
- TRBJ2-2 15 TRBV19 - TGTGCCAGTACTCCACAATCCCATAACACCGGGGAGCTGTTTTTT CASTPQSHNTGELFF
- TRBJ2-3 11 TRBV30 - TGTGCCTGGACCCTCACAGATACGCAGTATTTT CAWTLTDTQYF
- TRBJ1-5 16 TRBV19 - TGTGCCAGTAGTATTAGGGGCAGGTCTTTCAATCAGCCCCAGCATTTT CASSIRGRSFNQPQHF
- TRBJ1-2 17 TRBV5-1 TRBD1 TGCGCCAGCAGCGTAACAGGGGCTCCCTTTGCTTACTATGGCTACACCTTC CASSVTGAPFAYYGYTF
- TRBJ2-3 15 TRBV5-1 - TGCGCCAGCAGCTTGGGTGAAGTCAACACAGATACGCAGTATTTT CASSLGEVNTDTQYF